These 15 T cell receptor beta chains share one sample of origin, sequenced in a study of blood T cells in healthy people across ages. Combining a sample-barcoded 5' primer with a J-beta primer mix, a second PCR ran for roughly 7 to 12 cycles. TCRdb passed the 5' RACE reads through MiXCR, listing each CDR3 protein once. Among 700,000 to 1,000,000 distinct CDR3 sequences listed, around two fifths were seen once. The specimen was blood. The receptors were gathered from a man in his 60s in good health.

This clonotype was found a few times. Possible read error: a much larger clone is one base away. The rearrangement uses TRBV7-2 and TRBJ2-1, with a possible D match to TRBD2 (6 bases). In germline, CDR1 is SGHTA, CDR2 FQGNSA. Trimming stripped 5 bases from V and 7 bases from J, with 15 bases between. The CDR3 has 14 residues. The CDR3 region is CASSDGGALNEQFF. As DNA, the CDR3 is TGTGCCAGCAGCGACGGAGGGGCACTTAATGAGCAGTTCTTC. Drawing the rest from reference TRBV7-2 and TRBJ2-1, the complete variable domain is GAGVSQSPSNKVTEKGKDVELRCDPISGHTALYWYRQSLGQGLEFLIYFQGNSAPDKSGLPSDRFSAERTGGSVSTLTIQRTQQEDSAVYLCASSDGGALNEQFFGPGTRLTVL.

The rearrangement joins TRBV4-3 to TRBJ2-4; D not certain. The CDR3 has 17 residues. The germline gives CDR1 LGHNA, CDR2 YSLEER. Trimming took off 4 bases at V and 0 bases at J, with 16 bases between the two ends. The CDR3 DNA reads TGCGCCAGCAGCCGAGAGGCTAGGGCTAGAGCCAAAAACATTCAGTACTTC. Protein product: CASSREARARAKNIQYF.

This clonotype showed up many times. Written as DNA, the CDR3 is TGCGCCAGCAGCCTGGTTAGGGGGAATGAGCAGTTCTTC. Its protein is CASSLVRGNEQFF. The chain uses TRBV5-1 and TRBJ2-1, with D possibly being TRBD1 (6 bases). The CDR3 extends over 13 amino acids. V dropped 4 bases and J dropped 7 bases, with 12 bases sitting between them. Germline V gene data show CDR1 as SGHRS and CDR2 as YFSETQ.

The V gene is TRBV12-3 or TRBV12-4, the J gene TRBJ1-2; tentatively, D is TRBD1 (6 bases). V gave up 4 bases and J gave up 4 bases, with 19 bases separating them. This CDR3 region has 16 residues. The CDR3 DNA reads as TGTGCCAGCAGTTCAGGCGGGGGCCATACCATCTATGGCTACACCTTC. It translates to CASSSGGGHTIYGYTF.

This clonotype turned up a few times. The genes are TRBV6-2 or TRBV6-3 and TRBJ2-5, with D unresolved. CDR1 and CDR2 (germline): MNHEY, SVGEGT. The CDR3 consists of 14 residues. Trimming shortened V by 0 bases and J by 3 bases, and 8 bases separated the two germline ends. CDR3 coding DNA: TGTGCCAGCAGTTACTCGAGTTCAAAAGAGACCCAGTACTTC. Encoded protein: CASSYSSSKETQYF.

This sequence joins TRBV5-1 and TRBJ2-5; possibly TRBD2 for D (5 bases). The CDR3 is made up of 15 amino acids. V was trimmed by 0 bases and J by 5 bases, leaving 14 bases between them. CDR1 and CDR2 from the germline V gene are SGHRS and YFSETQ. CDR3 in DNA: TGCGCCAGCAGCTTGGATCCAGGACTGTCTGAGACCCAGTACTTC. This codes for CASSLDPGLSETQYF.

The chain uses TRBV7-2 and TRBJ2-5; the match to TRBD2 covers 15 bases. Germline loops: CDR1 SGHTA, CDR2 FQGNSA. This CDR3 is built from 16 residues. Trimming at V came to 5 bases and at J to 5 bases, leaving 6 bases not matched to a gene. In nucleotides, the CDR3 is TGTGCCAGCAGCCCCGGGACTAGCGGGGGGAGGGAGACCCAGTACTTC. Translated, it gives CASSPGTSGGRETQYF.

This clonotype was detected a few times. The gene calls are TRBV7-8 and TRBJ2-6; 7 nucleotides match TRBD2. This CDR3 comprises 17 residues. CDR1 SGHVS and CDR2 FQNEAQ come from the germline V gene. Trimming at V came to 5 bases and at J to 0 bases, leaving 7 bases not matched to a gene. The CDR3 spells CASSHTAGRSGANVLTF. The CDR3 bases are TGTGCCAGCAGCCACACAGCGGGGCGCTCTGGGGCCAACGTCCTGACTTTC. Complete variable domain (other parts from reference TRBV7-8 and TRBJ2-6): GAGVSQSPRYKVAKRGQDVALRCDPISGHVSLFWYQQALGQGPEFLTYFQNEAQLDKSGLPSDRFFAERPEGSVSTLKIQRTQQEDSAVYLCASSHTAGRSGANVLTFGAGSRLTVL.

This clonotype was seen a few times. The chain has TRBV12-3 or TRBV12-4 and TRBJ2-3, with TRBD1 matching over 7 bases. The V gene end was trimmed by 0 bases and the J gene end by 2 bases; junction bases not matched to a gene: 2. The CDR3 covers 15 residues. CDR3 bases: TGTGCCAGCAGTTTAGCGGGGACAGCCACAGATACGCAGTATTTT. This translates into CASSLAGTATDTQYF.

This clonotype turned up a few times. The CDR3 DNA sequence: TGTGCCAGCAGCTTGGTTCGGGGGGCCAAAAGGTATGAGCAGTACTTC. Residues: CASSLVRGAKRYEQYF. This rearrangement joins TRBV5-6 to TRBJ2-7, with D possibly TRBD2 on 7 matching bases. V lost 0 bases, J lost 7 bases, and 20 bases lay in between. The CDR3 consists of 16 residues. Germline CDR1 SGHDT, CDR2 YYEEEE. The variable domain in full, completed from reference TRBV5-6 and TRBJ2-7, reads DAGVTQSPTHLIKTRGQQVTLRCSPKSGHDTVSWYQQALGQGPQFIFQYYEEEERQRGNFPDRFSGHQFPNYSSELNVNALLLGDSALYLCASSLVRGAKRYEQYFGPGTRLTVT.

A few counts support this clonotype. This chain links TRBV28 with TRBJ2-7; 10 bases match TRBD1. Germline trimming cut 3 bases from V and 5 bases from J; bases unmatched to any gene: 13. CDR3 size: 17 residues. The germline V gene encodes CDR1 MDHEN and CDR2 SYDVKM. CDR3 residues: CASSFAVLGQGNDEQYF. CDR3 DNA: TGTGCCAGCAGTTTTGCGGTCCTGGGACAGGGGAACGACGAGCAGTACTTC.

This clonotype appeared a single time. The genes are TRBV7-2 and TRBJ2-7, with TRBD1 matching over 7 bases. Germline V gene data show CDR1 as SGHTA and CDR2 as FQGNSA. The CDR3 has 15 amino acids. The trim removed 5 bases at V and 7 bases at J, leaving 14 bases unmatched. The CDR3: CASSRTTGTYNEQYF. The CDR3 bases are TGTGCCAGCAGCCGTACGACAGGGACCTACAATGAGCAGTACTTC.

This chain uses TRBV6-1 with TRBJ2-1; a possible D gene is TRBD1 (6 bases). The CDR3 is 16 residues long. V was pared by 7 bases and J by 5 bases, with 21 bases between. Germline CDR1 and CDR2: MNHNS and SASEGT. The CDR3 sequence is CASTMLPGQANNEQFF. The CDR3 nucleotides are TGTGCCAGCACGATGCTACCGGGACAAGCGAACAATGAGCAGTTCTTC.

The CDR3 DNA reads TGTGCCAGCAGCAACCCGGGCCTCGGGGAGACCCAGTACTTC. It codes for CASSNPGLGETQYF. The chain recombines TRBV5-6 with TRBJ2-7; D not resolved. The J call is uncertain, as TRBJ2-5 better fits the DNA end. CDR1 SGHDT and CDR2 YYEEEE come from the germline V gene. The length of the CDR3 is 14 residues.

The chain is built from TRBV4-1 and TRBJ2-3; the D is unclear. Germline CDR1 MGHRA, CDR2 YSYEKL. This CDR3 contains 16 residues. V lost 0 bases and J 3 bases, leaving 13 bases between the germline ends. The CDR3 DNA reads as TGCGCCAGCAGCCAAGATGCCCGATACTTGACAGATACGCAGTATTTT. It is translated as CASSQDARYLTDTQYF.